This T cell receptor beta chain originates from a study of blood T cell repertoires in COVID-19. Clones were read by immunoSEQ multiplex PCR, and TCRdb kept only the in-frame ones, dropping some. The sample yields around 250,000 clones, approximately 85% seen once. The specimen was PBMCs or T cells enriched from blood (not recorded which). The sequence was collected from a woman aged 45-65 years who had recovered from COVID-19.

The CDR3 sequence is CASSVTGPSGIYNEQFF. Written as DNA, the CDR3 is TGTGCCAGCAGCGTAACGGGGCCTAGCGGGATATACAATGAGCAGTTCTTC. The chain is built from TRBV9 and TRBJ2-1, with 9 bases matching TRBD2. The CDR3 is 17 residues long. Unmatched junction bases numbered 9, after V lost 1 base and J lost 4 bases. Per the germline V gene, CDR1 is SGDLS and CDR2 is YYNGEE.